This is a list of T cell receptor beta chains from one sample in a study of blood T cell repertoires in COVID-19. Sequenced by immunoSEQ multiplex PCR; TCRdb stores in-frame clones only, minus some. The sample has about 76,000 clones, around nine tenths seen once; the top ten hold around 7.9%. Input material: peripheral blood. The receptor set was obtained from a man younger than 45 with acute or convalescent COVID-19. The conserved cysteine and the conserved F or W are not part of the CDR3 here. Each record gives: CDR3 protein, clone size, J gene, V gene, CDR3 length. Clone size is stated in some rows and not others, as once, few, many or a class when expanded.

cdr3_aa: ASRETVNQPQH
clone_size: -
j_call: TRBJ1-5
v_call: TRBV28
cdr3_length: 11

cdr3_aa: ASSFAGQGRDTQY
clone_size: -
j_call: TRBJ2-3
v_call: TRBV7-9
cdr3_length: 13

cdr3_aa: ASSFLAGAKNIQY
clone_size: -
j_call: TRBJ2-4
v_call: TRBV5-1
cdr3_length: 13

cdr3_aa: SASRASGSYEQF
clone_size: -
j_call: TRBJ2-1
v_call: TRBV20-1
cdr3_length: 12

cdr3_aa: ASSQDNLAGGPTEQF
clone_size: once
j_call: TRBJ2-1
v_call: TRBV3-1/TRBV3-2
cdr3_length: 15

cdr3_aa: ASSIGRGATNEKLF
clone_size: -
j_call: TRBJ1-4
v_call: TRBV19
cdr3_length: 14

cdr3_aa: ASSTGDQPSYNEQF
clone_size: -
j_call: TRBJ2-1
v_call: TRBV19
cdr3_length: 14

cdr3_aa: ATSRVAWTPQNTEAF
clone_size: -
j_call: TRBJ1-1
v_call: TRBV15
cdr3_length: 15

cdr3_aa: ASSLARTVTGYT
clone_size: once
j_call: TRBJ1-2
v_call: TRBV11-1
cdr3_length: 12

cdr3_aa: AIRPDSGQGTQY
clone_size: -
j_call: TRBJ2-3
v_call: TRBV10-3
cdr3_length: 12

cdr3_aa: ASSQLHDGYYEQY
clone_size: -
j_call: TRBJ2-7
v_call: TRBV4-1
cdr3_length: 13

cdr3_aa: ASSETGDSYNEQF
clone_size: -
j_call: TRBJ2-1
v_call: TRBV10-1
cdr3_length: 13

cdr3_aa: ASSYGTTSTDTQY
clone_size: once
j_call: TRBJ2-3
v_call: TRBV7-9
cdr3_length: 13

cdr3_aa: ATSTPLAGGPTEQF
clone_size: -
j_call: TRBJ2-1
v_call: TRBV15
cdr3_length: 14

cdr3_aa: ATSDVGNQPQH
clone_size: -
j_call: TRBJ1-5
v_call: TRBV24-1
cdr3_length: 11

cdr3_aa: ASSLRLAGGYEQY
clone_size: -
j_call: TRBJ2-7
v_call: TRBV27
cdr3_length: 13

cdr3_aa: ASRGTGEETQY
clone_size: -
j_call: TRBJ2-5
v_call: TRBV10-2
cdr3_length: 11

cdr3_aa: ASSPNRDPYEQY
clone_size: -
j_call: TRBJ2-7
v_call: TRBV5-5
cdr3_length: 12

cdr3_aa: ANLQGTNEKLF
clone_size: -
j_call: TRBJ1-4
v_call: TRBV5-6
cdr3_length: 11

cdr3_aa: ASSRLPGLAGGTHNEQF
clone_size: -
j_call: TRBJ2-1
v_call: TRBV14
cdr3_length: 17

cdr3_aa: ASRASGTSSHEQY
clone_size: -
j_call: TRBJ2-7
v_call: TRBV5-1
cdr3_length: 13

cdr3_aa: ASSPSPGNYEQY
clone_size: -
j_call: TRBJ2-7
v_call: TRBV19
cdr3_length: 12

cdr3_aa: ASSWRGAGIQY
clone_size: -
j_call: TRBJ2-4
v_call: TRBV11-2
cdr3_length: 11

cdr3_aa: ASSATGTNTGELF
clone_size: -
j_call: TRBJ2-2
v_call: TRBV25-1
cdr3_length: 13

cdr3_aa: AWSVGGTYNEQF
clone_size: -
j_call: TRBJ2-1
v_call: TRBV30
cdr3_length: 12

cdr3_aa: ASSALRLFRQDWDDEQY
clone_size: -
j_call: TRBJ2-7
v_call: TRBV6-1
cdr3_length: 17

cdr3_aa: ASGTSGSWEQY
clone_size: few
j_call: TRBJ2-7
v_call: TRBV7-2
cdr3_length: 11

cdr3_aa: ASSFSGPSEKLF
clone_size: -
j_call: TRBJ1-4
v_call: TRBV5-1
cdr3_length: 12

cdr3_aa: ATRSGQGGQPQH
clone_size: -
j_call: TRBJ1-5
v_call: TRBV10-3
cdr3_length: 12

cdr3_aa: ASREEAGLSYEQY
clone_size: -
j_call: TRBJ2-7
v_call: TRBV5-1
cdr3_length: 13

cdr3_aa: ASSVSGLVWVHEQF
clone_size: -
j_call: TRBJ2-1
v_call: TRBV9
cdr3_length: 14

cdr3_aa: ASSQRPQRELPDTQY
clone_size: -
j_call: TRBJ2-3
v_call: TRBV4-1
cdr3_length: 15

cdr3_aa: ASSSPGTGNQPQH
clone_size: -
j_call: TRBJ1-5
v_call: TRBV28
cdr3_length: 13

cdr3_aa: ASSPRTSIAYNEQF
clone_size: -
j_call: TRBJ2-1
v_call: TRBV9
cdr3_length: 14

cdr3_aa: ASSSSLNSPLH
clone_size: -
j_call: TRBJ1-6
v_call: TRBV6-5
cdr3_length: 11

cdr3_aa: ASRGGTSYNEQF
clone_size: -
j_call: TRBJ2-1
v_call: TRBV28
cdr3_length: 12

cdr3_aa: ASSLQGAHGNTIY
clone_size: -
j_call: TRBJ1-3
v_call: TRBV5-1
cdr3_length: 13